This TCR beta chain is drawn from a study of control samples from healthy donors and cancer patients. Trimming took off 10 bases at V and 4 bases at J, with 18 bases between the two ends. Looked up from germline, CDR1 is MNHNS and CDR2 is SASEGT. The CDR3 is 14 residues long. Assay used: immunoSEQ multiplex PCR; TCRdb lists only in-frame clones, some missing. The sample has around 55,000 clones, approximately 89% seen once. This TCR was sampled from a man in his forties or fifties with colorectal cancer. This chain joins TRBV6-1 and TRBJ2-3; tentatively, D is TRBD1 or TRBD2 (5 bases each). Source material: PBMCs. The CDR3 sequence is CATSRGAESDTQYF. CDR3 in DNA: TGTGCCACGTCTAGGGGAGCGGAATCAGATACGCAGTATTTT.